This TCR beta chain originates from a study of graft-versus-host responses after intestinal transplantation. For the study at large: Recipients obtained multivisceral, liver-intestinal, or isolated intestinal transplants. Anti-thymocyte globulin served as induction for all recipients, who then took tacrolimus and steroids for approximately three years. Study-level points and caveats: Early post-transplant HvG declines showed an association with peak circulating GvH clone levels.

The length of the CDR3 is 15 residues. CDR1 and CDR2 from the germline V gene are SGHNT and YYREEE (reference sequence). Trimming left V 0 bases short and J 3 bases short, with 13 bases between. Points on this clone: Its antigen is currently unknown.

TCRdb's copy holds only in-frame clones and misses some; the assay was immunoSEQ multiplex PCR. The repertoire holds roughly 120,000 clones, with over 85% as singletons. The sequence was collected from a human donor who received an intestinal transplant. The material sequenced was unstimulated CD8+ T cells sorted from spleen or lymph node cells, taken before intestinal transplant. The rearrangement uses TRBV5-4 and TRBJ2-7; maybe TRBD2 (6 bases). CDR3 nucleotide sequence: TGTGCCAGCAGCTTGGGCGGGGACCCAAACTACGAGCAGTACTTC. Translation gives CASSLGGDPNYEQYF.